This TCR beta chain was profiled in a study of T cell repertoires in cytomegalovirus infection. About the research overall: A matching HLA type, together with CMV infection, was signaled by public TCR beta signatures. Study-level points and caveats: Summed frequency of shared TCR beta families picked out CMV carriers who also had the relevant HLA. Dominating the ex vivo response were TCR beta clonotypes that were CMV-specific and HLA-C-restricted.

With 7 bases removed from V and 3 bases from J, the gap between germline ends came to 21 bases. CDR1 and CDR2 from the germline V gene are SQVTM and ANQGSEA. The CDR3 runs 15 residues. TCRdb itself ran the reads through MiXCR, one entry per CDR3 protein. The top ten clones hold around half of a sample with 270,000 or so distinct CDR3 sequences, about a sixth of them seen once. With regard to this clonotype: As yet, its antigen is unknown.

The sequenced material came from CD8+ T cells from PBMCs. The chain is built from TRBV29-1 and TRBJ2-5; D uncertain. The sequence derives from a human donor in good health (CMV status not recorded). Some clones in this sample may be carry-over from other donors' samples. This chain's CDR3 is CSAILVGWAKETQYF. The DNA for the CDR3 is TGCAGCGCCATCTTGGTAGGGTGGGCGAAAGAGACCCAGTACTTC.